The present TCR beta chain was sequenced within a study of shared clonotypes between healthy human individuals. Sequenced by immunoSEQ multiplex PCR; TCRdb stores in-frame clones only, minus some. The sample has around 1.9 million clones, 90% to 95% seen once. V shed 5 bases, J shed 7 bases, and the junction held 7 bases outside the gene matches. Germline V gene lookup returns CDR1 SGHTA and CDR2 FQGTGA. The CDR3 totals 15 residues. The naive CD8 fraction comprised CD45RO-negative cells positively selected for CCR7 and excluded terminally differentiated effector memory CD45RA+ cells. The TCR sequence derives from a man younger than 35 in good health. Some clones in this sample may be carry-over from other donors' samples. The chain links TRBV7-3 to TRBJ2-1; TRBD2 agrees at 11 bases. The sample consisted of naive CD8+ T cells from PBMCs. The chain's CDR3 is CASSILAGGNNEQFF. CDR3 DNA sequence: TGTGCCAGCAGCATCCTAGCGGGAGGAAATAATGAGCAGTTCTTC.